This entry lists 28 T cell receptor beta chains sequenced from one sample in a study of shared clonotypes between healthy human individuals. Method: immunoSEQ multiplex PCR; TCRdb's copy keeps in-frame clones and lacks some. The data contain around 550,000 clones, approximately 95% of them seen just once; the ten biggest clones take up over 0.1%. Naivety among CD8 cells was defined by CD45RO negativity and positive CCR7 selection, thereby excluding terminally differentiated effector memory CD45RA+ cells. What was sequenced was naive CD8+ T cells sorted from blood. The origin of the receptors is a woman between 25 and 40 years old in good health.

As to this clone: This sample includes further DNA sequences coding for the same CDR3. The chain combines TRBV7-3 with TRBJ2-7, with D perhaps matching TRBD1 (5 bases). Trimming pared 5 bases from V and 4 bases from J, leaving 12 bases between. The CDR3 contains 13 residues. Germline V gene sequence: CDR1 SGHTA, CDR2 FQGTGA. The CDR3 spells CASSPGLGYEQYF. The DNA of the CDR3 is TGTGCCAGCAGCCCAGGGTTGGGATACGAGCAGTACTTC.

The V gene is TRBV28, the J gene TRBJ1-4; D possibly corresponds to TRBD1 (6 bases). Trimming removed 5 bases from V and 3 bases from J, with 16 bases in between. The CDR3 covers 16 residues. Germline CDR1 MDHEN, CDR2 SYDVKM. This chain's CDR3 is CASSTLRQAPNEKLFF. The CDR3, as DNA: TGTGCCAGCAGTACCCTAAGACAGGCCCCTAATGAAAAACTGTTTTTT.

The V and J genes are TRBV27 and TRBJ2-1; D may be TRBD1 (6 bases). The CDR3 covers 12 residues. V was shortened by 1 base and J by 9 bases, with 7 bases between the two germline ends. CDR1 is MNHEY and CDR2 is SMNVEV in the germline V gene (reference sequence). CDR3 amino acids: CASSLLQGEQFF. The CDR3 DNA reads TGTGCCAGCAGTTTATTACAGGGTGAGCAGTTCTTC.

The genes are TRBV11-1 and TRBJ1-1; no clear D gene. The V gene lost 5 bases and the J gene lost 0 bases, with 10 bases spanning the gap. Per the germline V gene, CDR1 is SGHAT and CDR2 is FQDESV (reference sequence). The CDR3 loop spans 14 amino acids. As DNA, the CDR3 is TGTGCCAGCAGCAACGACATGATGAACACTGAAGCTTTCTTT. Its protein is CASSNDMMNTEAFF.

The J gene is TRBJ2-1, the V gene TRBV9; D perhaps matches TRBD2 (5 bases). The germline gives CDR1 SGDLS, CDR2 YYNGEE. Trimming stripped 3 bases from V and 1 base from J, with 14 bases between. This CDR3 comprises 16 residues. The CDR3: CASSADTSFSYNEQFF. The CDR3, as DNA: TGTGCCAGCAGCGCTGATACTAGTTTTTCCTACAATGAGCAGTTCTTC.

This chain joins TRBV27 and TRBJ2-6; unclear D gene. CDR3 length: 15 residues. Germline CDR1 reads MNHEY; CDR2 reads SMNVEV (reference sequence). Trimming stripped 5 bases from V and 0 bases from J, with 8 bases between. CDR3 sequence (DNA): TGTGCCAGCAGTCCCACAACCTCTGGGGCCAACGTCCTGACTTTC. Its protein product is CASSPTTSGANVLTF.

CDR3 residues: CASSTPGREMRNEQFF. The CDR3 DNA reads TGTGCCAGCAGTACCCCAGGGCGGGAGATGAGGAATGAGCAGTTCTTC. J is TRBJ2-1 and V is TRBV27, with 7 positions matching TRBD2. The germline gives CDR1 MNHEY, CDR2 SMNVEV (reference sequence). The trim removed 5 bases at V and 7 bases at J, leaving 14 bases unmatched. The CDR3 runs 16 residues.

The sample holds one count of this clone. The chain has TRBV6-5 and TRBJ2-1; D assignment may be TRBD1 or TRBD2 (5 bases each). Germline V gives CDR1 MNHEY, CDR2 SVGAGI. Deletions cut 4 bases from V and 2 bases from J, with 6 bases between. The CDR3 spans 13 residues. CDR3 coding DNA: TGTGCCAGCAGTTCGGGACCCTACAATGAGCAGTTCTTC. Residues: CASSSGPYNEQFF.

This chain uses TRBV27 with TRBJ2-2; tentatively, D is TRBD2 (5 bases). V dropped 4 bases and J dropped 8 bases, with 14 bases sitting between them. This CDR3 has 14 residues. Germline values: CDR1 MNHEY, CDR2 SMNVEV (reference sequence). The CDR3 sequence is CASSSGSNPGELFF. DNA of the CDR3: TGTGCCAGCAGTTCGGGATCTAACCCAGGGGAGCTGTTTTTT.

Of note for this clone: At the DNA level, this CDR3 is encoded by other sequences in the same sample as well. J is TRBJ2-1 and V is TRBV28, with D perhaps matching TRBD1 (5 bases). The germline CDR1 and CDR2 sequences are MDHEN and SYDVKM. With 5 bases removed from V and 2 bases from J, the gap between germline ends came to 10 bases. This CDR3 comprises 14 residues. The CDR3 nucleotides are TGTGCCAGCAGTCTAAGGGGCCCCTACAATGAGCAGTTCTTC. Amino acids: CASSLRGPYNEQFF.

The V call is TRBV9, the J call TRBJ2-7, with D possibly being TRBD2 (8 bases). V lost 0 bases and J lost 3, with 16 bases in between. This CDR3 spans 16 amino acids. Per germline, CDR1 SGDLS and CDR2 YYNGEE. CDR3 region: CASSVEAGDSYYEQYF. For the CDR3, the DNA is TGTGCCAGCAGCGTAGAAGCGGGGGACAGCTACTACGAGCAGTACTTC.

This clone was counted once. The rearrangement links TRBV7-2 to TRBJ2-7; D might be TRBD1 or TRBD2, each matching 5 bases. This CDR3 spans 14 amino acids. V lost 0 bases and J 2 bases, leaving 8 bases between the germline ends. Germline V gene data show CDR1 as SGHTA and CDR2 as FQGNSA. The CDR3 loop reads CASSLAGPTYEQYF. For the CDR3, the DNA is TGTGCCAGCAGCTTAGCGGGACCGACCTACGAGCAGTACTTC.

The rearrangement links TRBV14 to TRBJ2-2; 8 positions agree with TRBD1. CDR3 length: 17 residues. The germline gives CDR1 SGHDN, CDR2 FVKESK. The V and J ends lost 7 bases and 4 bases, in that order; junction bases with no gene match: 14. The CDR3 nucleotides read TGTGCCAGCACCCGAGAGGAGACAGGGGCGTTCACCGGGGAGCTGTTTTTT. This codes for CASTREETGAFTGELFF.

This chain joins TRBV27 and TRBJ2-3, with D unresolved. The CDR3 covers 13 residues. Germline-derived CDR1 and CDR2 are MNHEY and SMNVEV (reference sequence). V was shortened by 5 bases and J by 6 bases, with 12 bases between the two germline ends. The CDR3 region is CASSPFIADTQYF. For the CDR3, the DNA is TGTGCCAGCAGTCCCTTCATCGCCGATACGCAGTATTTT.

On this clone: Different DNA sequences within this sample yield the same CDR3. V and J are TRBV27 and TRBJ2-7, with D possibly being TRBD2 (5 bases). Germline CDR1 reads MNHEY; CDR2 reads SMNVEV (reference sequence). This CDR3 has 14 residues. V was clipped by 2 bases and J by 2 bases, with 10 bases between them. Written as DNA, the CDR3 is TGTGCCAGCAGTTTAATAGCCGGGGCCTACGAGCAGTACTTC. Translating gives CASSLIAGAYEQYF.

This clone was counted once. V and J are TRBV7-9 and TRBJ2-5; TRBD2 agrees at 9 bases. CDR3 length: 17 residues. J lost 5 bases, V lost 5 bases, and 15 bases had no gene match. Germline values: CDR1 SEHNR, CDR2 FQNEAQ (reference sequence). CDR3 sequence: CASSPPHLIAGVETQYF. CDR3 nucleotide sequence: TGTGCCAGCAGCCCCCCGCACCTCATAGCGGGAGTGGAGACCCAGTACTTC.

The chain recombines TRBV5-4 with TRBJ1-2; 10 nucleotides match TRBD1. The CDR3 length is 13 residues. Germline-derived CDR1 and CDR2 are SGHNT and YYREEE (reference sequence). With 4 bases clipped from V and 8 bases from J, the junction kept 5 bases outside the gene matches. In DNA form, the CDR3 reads TGTGCCAGCAGCGCGACAGGGGGCGGGGGCTACACCTTC. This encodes CASSATGGGGYTF.

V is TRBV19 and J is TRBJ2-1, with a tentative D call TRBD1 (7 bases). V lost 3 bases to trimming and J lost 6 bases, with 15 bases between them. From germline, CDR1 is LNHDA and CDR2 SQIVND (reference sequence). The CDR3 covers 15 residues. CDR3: CASSMSAGGLNEQFF. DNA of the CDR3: TGTGCCAGTAGTATGAGCGCAGGGGGGCTCAATGAGCAGTTCTTC.

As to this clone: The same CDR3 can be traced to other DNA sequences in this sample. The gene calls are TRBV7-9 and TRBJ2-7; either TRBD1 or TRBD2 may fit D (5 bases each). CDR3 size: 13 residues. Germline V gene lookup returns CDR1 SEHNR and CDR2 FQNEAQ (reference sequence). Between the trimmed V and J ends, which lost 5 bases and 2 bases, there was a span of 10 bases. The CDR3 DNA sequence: TGTGCCAGCAGCCCTGGGGGAACCTACGAGCAGTACTTC. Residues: CASSPGGTYEQYF.

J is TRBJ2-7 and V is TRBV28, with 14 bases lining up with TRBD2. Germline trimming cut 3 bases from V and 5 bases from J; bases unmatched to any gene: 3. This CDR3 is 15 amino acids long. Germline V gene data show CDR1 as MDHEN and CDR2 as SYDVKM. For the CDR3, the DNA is TGTGCCAGCAGTTTCCGGACTAGCGGGAGGAACGAGCAGTACTTC. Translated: CASSFRTSGRNEQYF.

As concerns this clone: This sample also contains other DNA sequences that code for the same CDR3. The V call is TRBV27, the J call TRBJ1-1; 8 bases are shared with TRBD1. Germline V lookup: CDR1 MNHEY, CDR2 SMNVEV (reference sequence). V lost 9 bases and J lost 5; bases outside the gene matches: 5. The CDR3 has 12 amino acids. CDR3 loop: CASWTGRTEAFF. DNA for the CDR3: TGTGCCAGTTGGACAGGGAGAACTGAAGCTTTCTTT.

CDR3 in amino acids: CASSLTDSEAFF. The CDR3, as DNA: TGTGCCAGCAGTCTCACCGACAGTGAAGCTTTCTTT. This chain uses TRBV5-6 with TRBJ1-1, with D maybe TRBD1 (5 bases). Germline CDR1 reads SGHDT; CDR2 reads YYEEEE. With 5 bases removed from V and 7 bases from J, the gap between germline ends came to 12 bases. The CDR3 contains 12 residues.

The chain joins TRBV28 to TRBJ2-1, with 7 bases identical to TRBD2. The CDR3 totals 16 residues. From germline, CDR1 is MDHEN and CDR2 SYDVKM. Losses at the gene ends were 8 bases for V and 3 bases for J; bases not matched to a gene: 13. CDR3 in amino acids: CASLGEGRAFYNEQFF. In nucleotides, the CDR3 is TGTGCCAGCTTAGGGGAGGGGAGGGCCTTCTACAATGAGCAGTTCTTC.

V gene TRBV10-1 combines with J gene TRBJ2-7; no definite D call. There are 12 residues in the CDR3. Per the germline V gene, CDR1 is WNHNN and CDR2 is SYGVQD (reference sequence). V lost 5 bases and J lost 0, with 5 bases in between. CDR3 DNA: TGCGCCAGCAGTTCCGACTCCTACGAGCAGTACTTC. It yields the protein CASSSDSYEQYF.

The CDR3 region is CASTGGRVQYF. CDR3 nucleotide sequence: TGCGCCAGCACGGGCGGGAGGGTCCAGTACTTC. The V and J genes are TRBV10-2 and TRBJ2-5; 9 bases map to TRBD2. Per germline, CDR1 WSHSY and CDR2 SAAADI. The CDR3 is made up of 11 amino acids. V was pared by 7 bases and J by 10 bases, with 4 bases of the junction left unmatched.

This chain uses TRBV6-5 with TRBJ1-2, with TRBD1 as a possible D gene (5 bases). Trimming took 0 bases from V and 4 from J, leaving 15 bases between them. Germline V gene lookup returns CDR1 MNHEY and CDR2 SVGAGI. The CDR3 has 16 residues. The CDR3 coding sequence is TGTGCCAGCAGTTACTCCGCGGGACTGACCCTCTATGGCTACACCTTC. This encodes CASSYSAGLTLYGYTF.

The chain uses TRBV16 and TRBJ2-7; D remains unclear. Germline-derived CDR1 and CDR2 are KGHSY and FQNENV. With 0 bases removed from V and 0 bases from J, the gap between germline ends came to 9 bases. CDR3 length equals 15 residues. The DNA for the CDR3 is TGTGCCAGCAGCCAATCTCTCGTCGGCTCCTACGAGCAGTACTTC. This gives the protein CASSQSLVGSYEQYF.

For the CDR3, the DNA is TGTGCCAGCCCTGGACTAGGCTCCTACAATGAGCAGTTCTTC. This sequence encodes CASPGLGSYNEQFF. The gene calls are TRBV6-1 and TRBJ2-1; 7 bases agree with TRBD2. CDR3 length equals 14 residues. V lost 8 bases to trimming and J lost 0 bases; unmatched junction nucleotides: 4. In germline, CDR1 is MNHNS, CDR2 SASEGT.